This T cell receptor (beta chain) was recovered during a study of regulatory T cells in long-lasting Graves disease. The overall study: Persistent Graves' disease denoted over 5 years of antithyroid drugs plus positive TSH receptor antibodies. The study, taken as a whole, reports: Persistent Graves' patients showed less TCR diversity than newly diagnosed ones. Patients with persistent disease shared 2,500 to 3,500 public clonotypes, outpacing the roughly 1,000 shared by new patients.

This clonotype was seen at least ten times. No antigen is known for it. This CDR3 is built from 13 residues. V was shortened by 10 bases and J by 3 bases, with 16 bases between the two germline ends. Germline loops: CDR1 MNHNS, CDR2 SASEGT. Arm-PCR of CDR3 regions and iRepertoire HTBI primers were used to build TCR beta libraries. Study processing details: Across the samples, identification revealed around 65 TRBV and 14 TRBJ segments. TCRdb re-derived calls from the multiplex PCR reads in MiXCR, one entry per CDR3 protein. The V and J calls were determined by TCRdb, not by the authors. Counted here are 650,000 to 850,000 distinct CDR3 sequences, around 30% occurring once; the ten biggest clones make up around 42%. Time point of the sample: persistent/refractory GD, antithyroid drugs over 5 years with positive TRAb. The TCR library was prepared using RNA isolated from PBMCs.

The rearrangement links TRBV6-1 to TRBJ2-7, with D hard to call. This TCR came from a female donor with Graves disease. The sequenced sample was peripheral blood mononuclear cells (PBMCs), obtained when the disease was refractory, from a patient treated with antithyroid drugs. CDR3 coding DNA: TGTGCCACCCCCTCAGGAGATCGCTACGAGCAGTACTTC. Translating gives CATPSGDRYEQYF.